These T cell receptor beta chains were read from a single sample in a study of OX40 agonist ivuxolimab in advanced cancers. TCRdb's copy holds only in-frame clones and misses some; the assay was immunoSEQ multiplex PCR. The sample yields approximately 79,000 clones, 94% seen once. The source was CD4+ or CD8+ T cells sorted from blood, collected in a trial of the OX40 agonist ivuxolimab. The origin of the receptors is an adult with an advanced solid tumor such as melanoma, head and neck, liver or kidney cancer. Both conserved end residues are part of each CDR3. D genes are given only for firm matches. Clone sizes are given selectively: once, few, many, or a class where the clone is expanded.

len,abundance,d_gene,j_gene,v_gene,CDR3nt,CDR3aa
13,.,.,TRBJ1-3,TRBV2,TGTGCCAGCGGGGACATCTCTGGAAACACCATATATTTT,CASGDISGNTIYF
14,.,.,TRBJ1-1,TRBV28,TGTGCCAGCAGTTTAACAGGGATAAACACTGAAGCTTTCTTT,CASSLTGINTEAFF
11,.,.,TRBJ2-1,TRBV7-2,TGTGCCAGCAGCCCAGGGACCGAGCAGTTCTTC,CASSPGTEQFF
13,.,.,TRBJ2-7,TRBV11-2,TGTGCCAGCAGCTTAGTACAGGACTACGAGCAGTACTTC,CASSLVQDYEQYF
18,.,TRBD2,TRBJ2-7,TRBV4-3,TGCGCCAGCAGCCAAGATAGGGCGACTAGCGGGAGGTTCAACGAGCAGTACTTC,CASSQDRATSGRFNEQYF
14,.,.,TRBJ1-2,TRBV27,TGTGCCAGCAGCCGGGGGTGGGAGGACTATGGCTACACCTTC,CASSRGWEDYGYTF
14,.,.,TRBJ2-1,TRBV7-9,TGTGCCAGCAGCTTATCAGGGGCAATCGATGAGCAGTTCTTC,CASSLSGAIDEQFF
16,.,TRBD1,TRBJ1-2,TRBV19,TGTGCCACACGTCCCTACTCGGACAGGAATAACTATGGCTACACCTTC,CATRPYSDRNNYGYTF
16,.,TRBD2,TRBJ2-3,TRBV4-3,TGCGCCAGCAGCCAAGGATCAGGGAGGGGCCCAGATACGCAGTATTTT,CASSQGSGRGPDTQYF
16,.,.,TRBJ1-2,TRBV13,TGTGCCAGCAGCTTAGGCCAGGCGTTCCCTAACTATGGCTACACCTTC,CASSLGQAFPNYGYTF
13,.,TRBD2,TRBJ2-1,TRBV11-2,TGTGCCAGCAGCCTAACATTAGCGGGGGAGCAGTTCTTC,CASSLTLAGEQFF
15,.,.,TRBJ1-1,TRBV7-7,TGTGCCAGCAGCTCCCCACAGGGTTCTGGGGCTGAAGCTTTCTTT,CASSSPQGSGAEAFF
16,.,TRBD2,TRBJ2-3,TRBV5-6,TGTGCCAGCAGCTTAGCGACTAGCGGGGTCACAGATACGCAGTATTTT,CASSLATSGVTDTQYF
15,.,TRBD1,TRBJ1-1,TRBV4-3,TGCGCCAGCAGCCATCGGACAGGCGTGGGGCCTGAAGCTTTCTTT,CASSHRTGVGPEAFF
16,.,.,TRBJ2-2,TRBV27,TGTGCCAGCAGTTTAGAGGTGGGCGGGAACACCGGGGAGCTGTTTTTT,CASSLEVGGNTGELFF
14,.,TRBD2,TRBJ2-1,TRBV27,TGTGCCAGCAGTTACGGCCGGGGGGGATATGAGCAGTTCTTC,CASSYGRGGYEQFF
13,.,.,TRBJ1-1,TRBV6-1,TGTGCCAGCCTCGACAGGTTGTTGGCTGAAGCTTTCTTT,CASLDRLLAEAFF
13,.,.,TRBJ1-1,TRBV6-5,TGTGCCAGCAGTTACGCCGCCTACACTGAAGCTTTCTTT,CASSYAAYTEAFF
16,.,TRBD2,TRBJ2-3,TRBV7-3,TGTGCCAGCAGCCCCGCAAGCGGGAGGGCCCCAGATACGCAGTATTTT,CASSPASGRAPDTQYF
16,once,.,TRBJ2-1,TRBV7-3,TGTGCCAGCAGCTTATTGGACGGGAGCTCCTACAATGAGCAGTTCTTC,CASSLLDGSSYNEQFF
15,.,TRBD1,TRBJ2-7,TRBV19,TGTGCCAGTAGTTCGGACAGGAGTCTCTCCTACGAGCAGTACTTC,CASSSDRSLSYEQYF
16,.,TRBD1,TRBJ1-2,TRBV5-6,TGTGCCAGCAGCTCCCTTGTTTCTCTACTACAGGGGGGCTACACCTTC,CASSSLVSLLQGGYTF
12,.,.,TRBJ1-1,TRBV27,TGTGCCAGCAGTTGGGGTGGCACTGAAGCTTTCTTT,CASSWGGTEAFF
13,.,.,TRBJ2-7,TRBV11-2,TGTGCCAGCAGCGGACAGAATCCTTACGAGCAGTACTTC,CASSGQNPYEQYF
14,.,.,TRBJ1-2,TRBV19,TGTGCCAGTAGTATACTGGGACCCTGGGATGGCTACACCTTC,CASSILGPWDGYTF
12,.,.,TRBJ1-2,TRBV6-5,TGTGCCAGCAGGTACAGGGACTATGGCTACACCTTC,CASRYRDYGYTF
13,.,TRBD2,TRBJ2-3,TRBV14,TGTGCCAGCAGACCAACTAGCGTAGGTACGCAGTATTTT,CASRPTSVGTQYF
16,.,.,TRBJ2-6,TRBV7-6,TGTGCCACTTGTGACGGTCCATTGTCTGGGGCCAACGTCCTGACTTTC,CATCDGPLSGANVLTF
13,.,TRBD1,TRBJ1-2,TRBV28,TGTGCCAGCAGTCAACAGGGGCACTATGGCTACACCTTC,CASSQQGHYGYTF
12,.,.,TRBJ2-3,TRBV13,TGTGCCAGCAGCTTACTAGAAGATACGCAGTATTTT,CASSLLEDTQYF
16,.,.,TRBJ2-2,TRBV5-1,TGCGCCAGCAGCTTGGTCGGGGGACCGAACACCGGGGAGCTGTTTTTT,CASSLVGGPNTGELFF
12,.,.,TRBJ2-7,TRBV11-2,TGTGCCAGCAGCCCAGGGGTTTGGGAGCAGTACTTC,CASSPGVWEQYF
15,.,.,TRBJ1-5,TRBV7-9,TGTGCCAGCAGCTTAGACTTCGATAGCAATCAGCCCCAGCATTTT,CASSLDFDSNQPQHF
14,once,.,TRBJ2-5,TRBV10-2,TGCGCCAGCTCGGACCGGGACATCCAAGAGACCCAGTACTTC,CASSDRDIQETQYF
15,.,.,TRBJ2-2,TRBV5-1,TGCGCCAGCAGCTTAAAGGACACCTTCACCGGGGAGCTGTTTTTT,CASSLKDTFTGELFF
15,.,TRBD1,TRBJ1-1,TRBV5-5,TGTGCCAGCAGCGTCGGGACAGGCTTGAACACTGAAGCTTTCTTT,CASSVGTGLNTEAFF
12,.,.,TRBJ2-2,TRBV6-5,TGTGCCAGCACCCCCAGCACCGGGGAGCTGTTTTTT,CASTPSTGELFF
15,.,TRBD1,TRBJ1-5,TRBV19,TGTGCCAGTAGTATTGGCGGCCAACAGGGGCAGCCCCAGCATTTT,CASSIGGQQGQPQHF
15,.,.,TRBJ1-2,TRBV9,TGTGCCAGCACCCCAACCCACAGTCCGGCGAAGGGCTACACCTTC,CASTPTHSPAKGYTF
15,.,TRBD2,TRBJ2-7,TRBV28,TGTGCCAGCAGTTCTAGACTAGCGGGAAATGGCGAGCAGTACTTC,CASSSRLAGNGEQYF
14,.,.,TRBJ2-3,TRBV5-6,TGTGCCAGCACCTCTCTGAGAAACACAGATACGCAGTATTTT,CASTSLRNTDTQYF
17,.,TRBD1,TRBJ2-5,TRBV9,TGTGCCAGCAGCGTAGGGGCGGGTAGGGACAGGGTTGAGACCCAGTACTTC,CASSVGAGRDRVETQYF
16,.,TRBD2,TRBJ2-7,TRBV4-2,TGTGCCAGCAGCCTGGGGGAGGCGGGAGAACCCTACGAGCAGTACTTC,CASSLGEAGEPYEQYF
14,.,.,TRBJ1-1,TRBV9,TGTGCCAGCAGCCCAGTATACGGGAACACTGAAGCTTTCTTT,CASSPVYGNTEAFF
12,.,.,TRBJ2-7,TRBV10-2,TGCGCCAGCAGAGACAGTTCCTACGAGCAGTACTTC,CASRDSSYEQYF
15,.,TRBD1,TRBJ2-7,TRBV4-2,TGTGCCAGCAGCCAAGGGCGGACAGGGGGCTACGAGCAGTACTTC,CASSQGRTGGYEQYF
13,.,.,TRBJ2-1,TRBV5-6,TGTGCCAGCAGCTTGGGAGGAGTCCTTGAGCAGTTCTTC,CASSLGGVLEQFF
16,.,.,TRBJ2-7,TRBV7-9,TGTGCCAGCAGCCCGTGGCCGGGACAAGGTATCTACGAGCAGTACTTC,CASSPWPGQGIYEQYF
15,.,.,TRBJ1-4,TRBV7-8,TGTGCCAGCAGCGCATGGGGGCAGGCCCCCGAAAAACTGTTTTTT,CASSAWGQAPEKLFF
12,.,.,TRBJ2-2,TRBV7-9,TGTGCCAGCGAGACCTACAGCGGGGAGCTGTTTTTT,CASETYSGELFF
13,few,.,TRBJ1-2,TRBV2,TGTGCCAGCAGGGTCGGAGATAACTATGGCTACACCTTC,CASRVGDNYGYTF